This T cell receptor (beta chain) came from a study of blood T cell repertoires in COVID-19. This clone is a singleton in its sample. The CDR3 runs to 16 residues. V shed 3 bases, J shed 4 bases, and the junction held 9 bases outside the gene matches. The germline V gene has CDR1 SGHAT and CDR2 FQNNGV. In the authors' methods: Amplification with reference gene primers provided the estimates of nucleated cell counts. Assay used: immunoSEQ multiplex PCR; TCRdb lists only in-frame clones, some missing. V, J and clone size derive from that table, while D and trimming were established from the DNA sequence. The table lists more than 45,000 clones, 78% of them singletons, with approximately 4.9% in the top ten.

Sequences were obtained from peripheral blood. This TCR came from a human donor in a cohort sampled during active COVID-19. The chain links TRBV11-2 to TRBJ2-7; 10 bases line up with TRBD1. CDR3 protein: CASSFWTGGGTYEQYF. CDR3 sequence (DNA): TGTGCCAGCAGCTTCTGGACAGGGGGGGGAACTTACGAGCAGTACTTC.